This T cell receptor beta chain was captured by sequencing in a study of siplizumab effects on memory and regulatory T cells (dated by TCRdb to the late 2010s). With respect to the entire study: The study looked at the effect of siplizumab, an anti-CD2 antibody, on alloreactive T-cell subsets in allogeneic mixed lymphocyte reactions made from human PBMCs.

Sorted unstimulated T cells and proliferating T cells recovered from mixed lymphocyte reactions underwent TCRbeta CDR3 sequencing. Fresh whole blood from approximately 9 HLA-typed healthy donors was used to isolate PBMCs. The paper as a whole reports these results and caveats: The cumulative frequency of alloreactive sequences that could be traced back to unstimulated CD4+ memory T cells was significantly reduced by siplizumab. About 75-95% of proliferating CD4+ or CD8+ clones could not be given a naive or memory phenotype. Greater diversity appeared to be present in unstimulated naive T cells than in memory T cells, and a substantial contribution to the alloresponse seemed to be made by naive cells. Among mappable alloreactive CD4+ clones, the Treg-derived fraction averaged approximately 69% with siplizumab versus about 27% in control reactions. Sequences below about 10^-5 frequency were poorly captured, so only a minor fraction of alloreactive clones could be mapped to unstimulated subsets. The suppressive function of proliferating Tregs from siplizumab cultures was not functionally confirmed.

Remarks on this clone: Its cognate antigen has yet to be identified. No base qualities exist here, and no much larger clone lies one base off it.

The library was generated by the immunoSEQ multiplex PCR assay. Each sample had 10^5 or so TCR templates assayed by the deep sequencing platform. Genomic DNA extracted from sorted T cells was used for TCRbeta CDR3 sequencing. The authors processed their data as follows. The R programming language was used for the clonal analysis of the TCRbeta CDR3 data. Unstimulated samples were compared with post-reaction CFSE-low samples to define alloreactive CD4+ and CD8+ clones. By matching sequences to the repertoires of sorted unstimulated Treg and non-Treg cells, each alloreactive CD4+ clone was assigned a regulatory or non-regulatory origin. This immuneACCESS table, as held by TCRdb, lists in-frame sequences with V and J called but not all clones. Of the missing ones, under half trace to an unresolved V gene in checked studies; the others have no known cause. D and trimming were read from the DNA, whereas the V and J calls and clone size are those reported in that table. The sample records around 100,000 clones, more than 90% of which are singletons. 0.14% to 0.15% of the sample comes from the top ten.

Reading the germline V gene gives CDR1 MGHRA and CDR2 YSYEKL. V was cut back by 3 bases and J by 6 bases, leaving a gap of 20 bases between them. The CDR3, cysteine through phenylalanine, is 17 amino acids long. Of the read, only the CDR3 DNA is kept; its 51 bases are in frame from base 1. Here the chain combines TRBV4-1 and TRBJ2-2; possibly the D gene is TRBD2, per 6 matching bases. The TCR sequence derives from a human donor in good health. Specimen: CD4+ T cells sorted from blood. The nucleotides are TGCGCCAGCAGCCAGACCGGGTTAGCGGTGGGCCCCGGGGAGCTGTTTTTT. Its translation reads: CASSQTGLAVGPGELFF.